This T cell receptor beta chain was found in a study of cytotoxic CD8 clonotypes in ibrutinib-treated CLL. Trimming cost V 4 bases and J 3 bases, with 14 bases left between them. Germline V lookup: CDR1 LGHNA, CDR2 YNFKEQ. The CDR3 loop spans 15 amino acids. The table came from immunoSEQ multiplex PCR; TCRdb's copy has only in-frame clones and leaves some out. The sample includes around 140,000 clones, around three quarters seen only once; the top ten take around 30%. The receptor comes from a human donor with chronic lymphocytic leukemia. The chain carries TRBV4-2 and TRBJ2-3; D is perhaps TRBD2 (5 bases). Sequencing was performed on PBMCs, taken after 12 months of ibrutinib treatment. The CDR3 loop is CASSRELGSTDTQYF. The DNA of the CDR3 is TGTGCCAGCAGCCGAGAACTAGGCTCTACAGATACGCAGTATTTT.